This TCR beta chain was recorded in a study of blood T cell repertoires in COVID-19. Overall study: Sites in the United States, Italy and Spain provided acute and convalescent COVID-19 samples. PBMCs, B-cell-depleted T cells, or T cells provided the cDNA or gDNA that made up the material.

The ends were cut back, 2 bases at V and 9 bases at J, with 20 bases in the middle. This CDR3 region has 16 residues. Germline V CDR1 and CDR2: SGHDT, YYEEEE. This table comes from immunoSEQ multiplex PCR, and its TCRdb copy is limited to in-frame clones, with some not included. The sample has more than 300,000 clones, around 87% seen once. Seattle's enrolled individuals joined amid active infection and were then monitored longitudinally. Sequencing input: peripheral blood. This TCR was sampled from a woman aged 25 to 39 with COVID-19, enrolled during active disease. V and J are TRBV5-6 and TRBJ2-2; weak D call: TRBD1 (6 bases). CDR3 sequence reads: CASSLGSGTQHRELFF. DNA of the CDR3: TGTGCCAGCAGCTTAGGGTCCGGGACACAGCACCGGGAGCTGTTTTTT.